This T cell receptor beta chain comes out of a study of shared clonotypes between healthy human individuals (dated by TCRdb to between 2020 and 2021). Describing the broader study: A couple of women and three men aged 18 to 49 years were included in the cohort. Per donor, three plates each were used for CD4 naive and CD4 memory, two for CD8 naive, and one for CD8 memory. To estimate repertoire size and how much clonotypes are shared between individuals, the study performed deep sequencing of blood TCR repertoires from roughly five healthy adults. To increase sequencing depth and limit assay-specific biases, different laboratories used diverse techniques to prepare libraries and sequence TCR repertoires. Between about 0.85 and 10 billion PBMCs per donor were obtained by leukapheresis.

CDR1 and CDR2 (LNHDA, SQIVND) derive from the germline V gene (reference sequence). V was cut back by 2 bases and J by 7 bases, leaving a gap of 14 bases between them. The CDR3 has 14 amino acids, counting the end cysteine and phenylalanine. Only the CDR3 DNA is retained, 42 bases long and in frame from the first base. General conclusions and limits of the study: Naive subsets generally had larger estimated clonotype richness than memory subsets did. Roughly 5% of naive CD4, 3.5% of naive CD8, about 2.5% of memory CD4, and roughly 0.4% of memory CD8 clonotypes were shared across a few donors. Incomplete sequencing was indicated by rarefaction of sorted-subset datasets, despite the large sequencing depth. Based on pairwise subsampling, the degree of clonotype sharing among donors was expected to be affected by sequencing depth. The small number of donors limited the genetic and exposure-history diversity represented. Only blood was sampled, and tissue TCR repertoires likely differ from those in blood. Clonotypes shared by all four sorted-subset donors showed higher generation probabilities than non-shared clonotypes.

In regard to this clone: The antigen it recognizes is unknown. Qualities for individual bases were not recorded, and no much larger clone is one base off.

Using the deep immunoSEQ assay, multiplex PCR amplified TCR CDR3 regions from genomic DNA. Extracted genomic DNA from each cell subset was spread evenly across all wells of several immunoSEQ 96-well plates, with each plate serving as a replicate. For sorted subsets, each replicate PCR was loaded with approximately 190 ng genomic DNA, equivalent to 32,000 or so T cell genomes. The purified libraries were quantified using a Qubit 3.0 fluorometer, sized with a Bioanalyzer 2100, and then quantified again using the KAPA Library Quantification kit. Each immunoSEQ 96-well plate was sequenced on its own single-read 150-cycle Illumina NextSeq 550 flow cell. Regarding the original processing steps: Because the immunoSEQ output included only junctional sequences and no quality scores, the filtering could not be the same as the filtering used for full-length reads. To assign V/J genes and CDR3, sequences were annotated using PyIR, a Python wrapper for IgBLAST v1.9, with IMGT germline references. Reads were filtered out if the reads had weak V/J assignments (E-value above 1e-6), no CDR3, stop codons, out-of-frame junctions, or ambiguous translated residues. V3J clonotypes were defined as sequences sharing an identical inferred V gene, J gene, and CDR3 amino acid sequence. Percentage overlap between repertoires was computed as shared unique clonotypes divided by the size of the smaller repertoire. Repertoire richness was assessed with RTK rarefaction, the Chao1 estimator, and Recon v2.1 estimates of unobserved clonotypes. For all TCRbeta clonotypes obtained by the gDNA method from a few donors, generation probabilities were computed with OLGA. TCRdb holds this immuneACCESS table with in-frame rearrangements only. Some clones are missing; in checked studies, unresolved V genes explain under half, and the rest has no known cause. D and trimming were read from the DNA, whereas the V and J calls and clone size are those reported in that table. The sample data list more than 850,000 clones, and more than 75% of these were observed just once. The ten biggest clones cover more than 0.5% of the sample.

Donors were healthy HIV-negative adults with no recently reported acute infections or vaccinations. All donors were Caucasian adults living in Nashville, Tennessee, USA. Magnetic negative selection was used to enrich CD4+ T cells, after which naive cells were positively selected on CD45RA and the negative fraction became the memory subset. Blood was obtained by leukapheresis, after which PBMCs were separated by Ficoll-Histopaque density gradient centrifugation and cryopreserved in liquid nitrogen vapor phase. Analytical flow cytometry was used to check the purity and quantity of every magnetically sorted T cell population. Each sorted fraction had its genomic DNA isolated and then quantified by UV absorbance on a Nanodrop 2000c.

Recombination connected TRBV19 to TRBJ1-1; a tentative D match to TRBD1 spans 6 bases. Sequencing was carried out using memory CD4+ T cells from PBMCs. Read against the paper, the sample's cell subset or site label means: CD45RA-negative fraction. This receptor was identified in a man between 18 and 29 years old in good health. Some clones in this sample may be carry-over from other donors' samples. The CDR3 protein is CASSIIRGRGEAFF. Read as DNA, the sequence is TGTGCCAGTAGTATAATCAGGGGCCGGGGTGAAGCTTTCTTT.